What follows are 19 T cell receptor beta chains derived from one specimen sequenced in a study of blood T cell repertoires in COVID-19. The assay was immunoSEQ multiplex PCR, and TCRdb's table has in-frame clones only and misses some. This sample has 400,000 to 450,000 clones, with about nine tenths found just once. Sequencing was performed on PBMCs or T cells enriched from blood (not recorded which). The receptors were gathered from a man between 18 and 35 years old who had recovered from COVID-19.

The rearrangement uses TRBV11-3 and TRBJ2-1; D gene ambiguous. Germline-derived CDR1 and CDR2 are SGHNT and YENEEA. The CDR3 length is 14 residues. V gave up 5 bases and J gave up 4 bases, with 12 bases separating them. The CDR3 coding sequence is TGTGCCAGCAGCACTGGTGCCATTTACAATGAGCAGTTCTTC. Amino acids: CASSTGAIYNEQFF.

The chain carries TRBV7-3 and TRBJ1-2; D possibly corresponds to TRBD1 (6 bases). CDR1 is SGHTA and CDR2 is FQGTGA in the germline V gene. The CDR3 spans 15 residues. V was clipped by 4 bases and J by 0 bases, with 12 bases between them. The CDR3, as DNA: TGTGCCAGCAGCTCGCAGGGGACGTCTAACTATGGCTACACCTTC. This gives the protein CASSSQGTSNYGYTF.

The V call is TRBV2, the J call TRBJ2-1; 11 bases line up with TRBD2. This CDR3 has 14 residues. V lost 10 bases to trimming and J lost 7 bases; unmatched junction nucleotides: 9. Germline V lookup: CDR1 SNHLY, CDR2 FYNNEI. The CDR3 bases are TGTGCCAACCAATTGACTAGCGGGAAAAATGAGCAGTTCTTC. Its protein product is CANQLTSGKNEQFF.

The rearrangement uses TRBV28 and TRBJ1-2; D is possibly TRBD1 (5 bases). The CDR3 runs to 13 residues. V lost 5 bases to trimming and J lost 6 bases, with 13 bases between them. In germline, CDR1 is MDHEN, CDR2 SYDVKM. Here the CDR3 reads CASSVQGVDGYTF. The CDR3 DNA follows: TGTGCCAGCAGTGTCCAAGGGGTGGATGGCTACACCTTC.

The chain carries TRBV3-1 (or the pseudogene TRBV3-2) and TRBJ2-5; TRBD2 agrees at 13 bases. CDR1 LGHDT and CDR2 YNNKEL come from the germline V gene (reference sequence). V was clipped by 4 bases and J by 3 bases; unmatched bases: 11. The CDR3 extends over 18 amino acids. CDR3 protein: CASSLGTSGIISEETQYF. The CDR3 nucleotides read TGTGCCAGCAGCCTCGGGACTAGCGGGATTATTTCGGAAGAGACCCAGTACTTC.

This chain connects TRBV19 to TRBJ2-5; 8 bases align to TRBD1. This CDR3 comprises 14 residues. Germline CDR1 LNHDA, CDR2 SQIVND (reference sequence). V gave up 7 bases and J gave up 5 bases; unmatched junction bases: 9. CDR3: CASTPTGALETQYF. CDR3 DNA sequence: TGTGCCAGTACCCCGACAGGGGCGCTTGAGACCCAGTACTTC.

The gene calls are TRBV4-1 and TRBJ1-4; 11 bases map to TRBD1. This CDR3 region has 16 residues. From germline, CDR1 is MGHRA and CDR2 YSYEKL. V lost 4 bases, J lost 4 bases, and 5 bases stayed unmatched. This CDR3 is CASSPPGTGGNEKLFF. CDR3 DNA sequence: TGCGCCAGCAGCCCACCCGGGACAGGGGGTAATGAAAAACTGTTTTTT.

The chain links TRBV5-6 to TRBJ2-7; 8 positions agree with TRBD1. The germline CDR1 and CDR2 sequences are SGHDT and YYEEEE. The CDR3 is made up of 13 amino acids. V lost 2 bases and J lost 4; bases outside the gene matches: 2. CDR3 region: CASSFQGAYEQYF. For the CDR3, the DNA is TGTGCCAGCAGCTTCCAGGGGGCATACGAGCAGTACTTC.

The V call is TRBV7-3, the J call TRBJ2-1; D remains ambiguous. The CDR3 is 14 amino acids. V lost 1 base, J lost 0 bases, and 4 bases lay in between. Per the germline V gene, CDR1 is SGHTA and CDR2 is FQGTGA. The CDR3 spells CASSLSYSYNEQFF. In DNA form, the CDR3 reads TGTGCCAGCAGCTTAAGTTACTCCTACAATGAGCAGTTCTTC.

This chain's CDR3 is CASSWTVRTDTQYF. CDR3 nucleotides: TGTGCCAGCAGCTGGACAGTACGCACAGATACGCAGTATTTT. The gene calls are TRBV5-5 and TRBJ2-3, with D perhaps TRBD1 (6 bases). The ends were cut back, 3 bases at V and 1 base at J, with 9 bases in the middle. This CDR3 is 14 amino acids long. CDR1 and CDR2 from the germline V gene are SGHKS and YYEKEE (reference sequence).

This clone was counted between two and nine times. The chain is built from TRBV27 and TRBJ1-1; D may be TRBD1 (5 bases). V lost 6 bases, J lost 4 bases, and 24 bases lay in between. The germline V gene has CDR1 MNHEY and CDR2 SMNVEV (reference sequence). The CDR3 runs to 17 residues. CDR3 nucleotide sequence: TGTGCCAGCAGAACCCAAACTCATACTGCGGGGGTCACTGAAGCTTTCTTT. Translating it yields CASRTQTHTAGVTEAFF.

This sequence joins TRBV18 and TRBJ1-2; possibly TRBD1 for D (5 bases). V was shortened by 10 bases and J by 4 bases, with 19 bases between the two germline ends. Germline V CDR1 and CDR2: KGHSH, LQKENI. The CDR3 has 14 amino acids. The CDR3 loop reads CATSISTESYGYTF. The CDR3 nucleotides read TGTGCCACTAGTATCTCGACAGAGAGCTATGGCTACACCTTC.

The J gene is TRBJ1-6, the V gene TRBV6-5; perhaps TRBD1 as D (5 bases). CDR3 length: 15 amino acids. Germline V gene data show CDR1 as MNHEY and CDR2 as SVGAGI. V was trimmed by 1 base and J by 8 bases, leaving 12 bases between them. CDR3 amino acids: CASSYYARAYSPLHF. The CDR3 DNA sequence: TGTGCCAGCAGTTACTACGCCAGGGCCTATTCACCCCTCCACTTT.

This chain uses TRBV6-5 with TRBJ1-1; D might be TRBD1 (6 bases). Germline V gene lookup returns CDR1 MNHEY and CDR2 SVGAGI. Trimming removed 8 bases at V and 0 bases at J, with 13 bases between. This CDR3 spans 14 amino acids. Here the CDR3 DNA reads TGTGCCAGCGTCCAGGGGCCTCTGAACACTGAAGCTTTCTTT. This translates into CASVQGPLNTEAFF.

J is TRBJ1-2 and V is TRBV19; TRBD1 agrees at 11 bases. The V gene's germline CDR1 is LNHDA and CDR2 SQIVND (reference sequence). The CDR3 spans 14 residues. The V gene end was trimmed by 5 bases and the J gene end by 3 bases; junction bases not matched to a gene: 2. CDR3 loop: CASSRTGGYYGYTF. The CDR3 DNA follows: TGTGCCAGTAGTCGGACAGGGGGCTACTATGGCTACACCTTC. The whole variable domain, filled in from reference TRBV19 and TRBJ1-2, reads DGGITQSPKYLFRKEGQNVTLSCEQNLNHDAMYWYRQDPGQGLRLIYYSQIVNDFQKGDIAEGYSVSREKKESFPLTVTSAQKNPTAFYLCASSRTGGYYGYTFGSGTRLTVV.

This chain's CDR3 is CSVADGLLNQPQHF. The CDR3 bases are TGCAGCGTTGCTGACGGACTGTTGAATCAGCCCCAGCATTTT. The genes are TRBV29-1 and TRBJ1-5; D is uncertain. V was trimmed by 4 bases and J by 4 bases, leaving 14 bases between them. CDR1 and CDR2 (germline): SQVTM, ANQGSEA. The CDR3 totals 14 residues.

This chain uses TRBV7-3 with TRBJ2-1; TRBD2 agrees at 8 bases. The junction had 8 bases not matched to a gene; V was cut back by 1 base and J by 6 bases. The CDR3 runs to 16 residues. Looked up from germline, CDR1 is SGHTA and CDR2 is FQGTGA. The CDR3 nucleotides are TGTGCCAGCAGCTTAAGGTCTGGCGGGGGGTTCAATGAGCAGTTCTTC. Protein: CASSLRSGGGFNEQFF.

The V call is TRBV3-1 (or the pseudogene TRBV3-2), the J call TRBJ2-5, with 7 bases that match TRBD1. This CDR3 comprises 14 residues. V lost 1 base and J lost 3; bases outside the gene matches: 2. CDR1 and CDR2 (germline): LGHDT, YNNKEL (reference sequence). Here the CDR3 DNA reads TGTGCCAGCAGCCAAGTAGGGGGCGAAGAGACCCAGTACTTC. It translates to CASSQVGGEETQYF.

The V call is TRBV28, the J call TRBJ1-5, with TRBD1 identical over 7 bases. V was pared by 6 bases and J by 2 bases, with 7 bases of the junction left unmatched. CDR1 and CDR2 (germline): MDHEN, SYDVKM. This CDR3 is built from 15 residues. CDR3 sequence: CASSQGQARNQPQHF. The CDR3, as DNA: TGTGCCAGCAGCCAAGGACAGGCTCGCAATCAGCCCCAGCATTTT.